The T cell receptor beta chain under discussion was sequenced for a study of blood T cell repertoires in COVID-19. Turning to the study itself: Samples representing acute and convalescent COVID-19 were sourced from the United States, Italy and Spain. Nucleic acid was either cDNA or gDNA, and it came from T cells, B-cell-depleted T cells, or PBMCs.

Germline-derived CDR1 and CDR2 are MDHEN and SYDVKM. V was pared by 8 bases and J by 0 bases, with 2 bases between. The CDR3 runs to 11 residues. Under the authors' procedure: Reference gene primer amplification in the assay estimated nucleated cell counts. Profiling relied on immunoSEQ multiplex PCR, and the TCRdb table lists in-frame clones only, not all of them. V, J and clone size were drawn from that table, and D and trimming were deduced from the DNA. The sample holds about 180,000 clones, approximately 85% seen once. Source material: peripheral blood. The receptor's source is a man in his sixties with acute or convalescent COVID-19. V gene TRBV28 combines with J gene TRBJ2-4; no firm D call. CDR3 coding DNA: TGTGCCAGCCTAGCCAAAAACATTCAGTACTTC. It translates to CASLAKNIQYF.